This T cell receptor (beta chain) was recorded in a study of CD4 and CD8 cells across lung adenocarcinoma regions. Samples came from patients with localized non-small cell lung adenocarcinoma. A single count supports this clonotype. Each CDR3 protein is one row after TCRdb ran MiXCR on the PCR reads. Of tens of thousands of distinct CDR3 sequences listed, around 50% are singletons. CDR3 length: 15 residues. Germline CDR1 reads MNHNS; CDR2 reads SASEGT. Trimming pared 8 bases from V and 1 base from J, leaving 17 bases between. The clonotype originates from a female donor with lung adenocarcinoma. The CD4 and CD8 labels of this study may be unreliable. The sequenced sample consisted of CD8+ T cells from the center of a lung tumor. This chain connects TRBV6-1 to TRBJ2-5; D unclear. CDR3 region: CASGLSGRAQETQYF. CDR3 nucleotides: TGTGCCAGCGGGCTCAGTGGCCGTGCCCAAGAGACCCAGTACTTC.